The rows below give T cell receptor beta chains drawn from one sample of a study of blood T cells in healthy people across ages. Each CDR3 protein gets one entry after TCRdb re-called the 5' RACE reads with MiXCR. This table has around 800,000 distinct CDR3 sequences, roughly 60% appearing once. The sequencing sample was made of blood. The source is a man aged 25-45 years in good health. Both conserved end residues are part of each CDR3. D genes are given only for firm matches. The size field is filled for only some rows; it gives once, few, many or a size class.

V gene	D gene	clone size	CDR3 length	J gene	CDR3 protein	CDR3 DNA
TRBV5-6	.	.	16	TRBJ2-6	CASSPLLFAGANVLTF	TGTGCCAGCAGCCCACTCCTATTCGCTGGGGCCAACGTCCTGACTTTC
TRBV7-9	.	.	13	TRBJ1-2	CASSFGGDDGYTF	TGTGCCAGCAGCTTTGGGGGGGATGATGGCTACACCTTC
TRBV5-1	.	.	16	TRBJ2-6	CASSVTDYSGANVLTF	TGCGCCAGCAGCGTGACGGACTACTCTGGGGCCAACGTCCTGACTTTC
TRBV2	.	.	18	TRBJ2-3	CASSEGPWQASSTDTQYF	TGTGCCAGCAGTGAAGGGCCGTGGCAGGCCTCTAGCACAGATACGCAGTATTTT
TRBV6-1	.	.	17	TRBJ2-6	CASSLQRGTSGANVLTF	TGTGCCAGCAGCCTACAAAGAGGGACCTCTGGGGCCAACGTCCTGACTTTC
TRBV6-6	.	.	12	TRBJ2-6	CAAGSGANVLTF	TGTGCTGCCGGCTCTGGGGCCAACGTCCTGACTTTC
TRBV20-1	TRBD2	few	12	TRBJ2-1	CSARESGTEQFF	TGCAGTGCTAGAGAGAGCGGGACGGAGCAGTTCTTC
TRBV4-3	.	.	14	TRBJ2-1	CASSHLSSYNEQFF	TGCGCCAGCAGCCACCTCTCCTCCTACAATGAGCAGTTCTTC
TRBV29-1	.	.	14	TRBJ2-3	CSVEGDSSADTQYF	TGCAGCGTTGAAGGGGATTCCTCAGCGGATACGCAGTATTTT
TRBV29-1	TRBD2	.	14	TRBJ2-3	CSAGGGEGTDTQYF	TGCAGCGCGGGAGGCGGGGAAGGCACAGATACGCAGTATTTT
TRBV7-3	.	.	13	TRBJ2-5	CASSRQVQKTQYF	TGTGCCAGCAGCCGACAGGTACAAAAGACCCAGTACTTC
TRBV30	.	.	14	TRBJ2-1	CAWSTDRNGAMQFF	TGTGCCTGGAGTACAGACAGGAACGGCGCGATGCAGTTCTTC
TRBV7-2	.	.	15	TRBJ1-6	CASSLGVAGAYPLHF	TGTGCCAGCAGCTTAGGGGTAGCAGGGGCCTACCCCCTCCACTTT
TRBV29-1	TRBD1	few	13	TRBJ1-4	CSVPQGANEKLFF	TGCAGCGTCCCACAGGGGGCTAATGAAAAACTGTTTTTT
TRBV4-3	.	.	16	TRBJ2-2	CASSQGDGLSTGELFF	TGCGCCAGCAGCCAAGGGGATGGACTAAGCACCGGGGAGCTGTTTTTT
TRBV6-1	TRBD1	.	15	TRBJ2-5	CASSPGQGIVETQYF	TGTGCCAGCAGCCCCGGACAGGGAATAGTAGAGACCCAGTACTTC
TRBV2	TRBD2	once	16	TRBJ2-1	CASSGRLAGALNEQFF	TGTGCCAGCAGTGGTCGACTAGCGGGGGCCCTCAATGAGCAGTTCTTC
TRBV7-9	TRBD1	once	14	TRBJ1-6	CASSSRTGDSPLHF	TGTGCCAGCAGCTCCCGGACAGGGGATTCACCCCTCCACTTT
TRBV20-1	.	.	12	TRBJ2-5	CSARTGYGTQYF	TGCAGTGCTAGAACCGGTTATGGGACCCAGTACTTC
TRBV29-1	.	.	12	TRBJ1-1	CSARGGDTEAFF	TGCAGCGCCCGTGGGGGCGACACTGAAGCTTTCTTT
TRBV20-1	.	.	14	TRBJ2-7	CSARGGPGSYEQYF	TGCAGTGCTAGAGGGGGCCCGGGGTCCTACGAGCAGTACTTC
TRBV18	.	.	11	TRBJ1-2	CASSPQDGYTF	TGTGCCAGCTCACCACAGGATGGCTACACCTTC
TRBV7-2	TRBD2	.	15	TRBJ2-7	CAGSLGASGTYEQYF	TGTGCCGGCAGCTTAGGGGCTAGCGGGACTTACGAGCAGTACTTC
TRBV20-1	.	.	14	TRBJ2-3	CSASNGPHTDTQYF	TGCAGTGCTAGTAACGGGCCCCACACAGATACGCAGTATTTT
TRBV4-2	TRBD2	.	13	TRBJ2-3	CASSQESGRAQYF	TGTGCCAGCAGCCAAGAGTCGGGGAGGGCGCAGTATTTT
TRBV7-2	TRBD2	.	15	TRBJ2-1	CASSLGHAGGNEQFF	TGTGCCAGCAGCTTAGGTCACGCGGGGGGGAATGAGCAGTTCTTC
TRBV12-3/TRBV12-4	.	.	14	TRBJ2-1	CASKQTAGFDEQFF	TGTGCCAGCAAGCAAACCGCGGGGTTCGATGAGCAGTTCTTC
TRBV2	.	.	15	TRBJ2-3	CASSLRTPVTDTQYF	TGTGCCAGCAGTCTTCGGACACCTGTCACAGATACGCAGTATTTT
TRBV28	.	.	14	TRBJ2-7	CASSPPGGLYEQYF	TGTGCCAGCAGTCCCCCGGGCGGACTCTACGAGCAGTACTTC
TRBV15	.	once	14	TRBJ2-3	CATSRAGDSDTQYF	TGTGCCACCAGCAGAGCAGGGGATTCGGATACGCAGTATTTT
TRBV12-3/TRBV12-4	.	.	14	TRBJ2-5	CASSFFQIQETQYF	TGTGCCAGCAGTTTTTTTCAGATACAAGAGACCCAGTACTTC
TRBV4-3	.	.	14	TRBJ2-1	CASSQYREYNEQFF	TGCGCCAGCAGCCAATACAGGGAATACAATGAGCAGTTCTTC
TRBV3-1	.	few	14	TRBJ2-3	CASSPWDSTDTQYF	TGTGCCAGCAGCCCTTGGGACAGCACAGATACGCAGTATTTT
TRBV20-1	TRBD2	.	16	TRBJ2-5	CSARERLAGGRETQYF	TGCAGTGCTAGAGAACGCCTAGCGGGGGGCAGGGAGACCCAGTACTTC
TRBV7-3	.	.	14	TRBJ2-3	CASSPDSNTDTQYF	TGTGCCAGCAGCCCGGACAGTAACACAGATACGCAGTATTTT
TRBV2	.	once	14	TRBJ2-7	CASGETVIGYEQYF	TGTGCCAGCGGGGAGACAGTGATCGGCTACGAGCAGTACTTC
TRBV6-5	TRBD1	few	16	TRBJ2-5	CASSPSGTGFQETQYF	TGTGCCAGCAGTCCCTCCGGGACAGGCTTCCAAGAGACCCAGTACTTC
TRBV7-2	TRBD1	few	16	TRBJ2-1	CASSPVGGTGGTEQFF	TGTGCCAGCAGCCCCGTCGGGGGGACAGGGGGCACTGAGCAGTTCTTC
TRBV27	.	.	15	TRBJ2-3	CASSLHAGPTDTQYF	TGTGCCAGCAGTTTACATGCGGGCCCCACAGATACGCAGTATTTT
TRBV6-2/TRBV6-3	TRBD1	.	12	TRBJ2-3	CASSQGAGTQYF	TGTGCCAGCAGCCAGGGGGCTGGAACGCAGTATTTT
TRBV12-3/TRBV12-4	TRBD2	few	14	TRBJ2-2	CASNLAGETGELFF	TGTGCCAGCAATTTAGCGGGGGAAACCGGGGAGCTGTTTTTT
TRBV4-3	.	few	18	TRBJ2-1	CASSQRYTAGGTYNEQFF	TGCGCCAGCAGCCAACGTTACACGGCAGGAGGGACCTACAATGAGCAGTTCTTC
TRBV7-3	TRBD1	.	14	TRBJ2-1	CASSPGQVTNEQFF	TGTGCCAGCAGCCCCGGACAGGTTACCAATGAGCAGTTCTTC
TRBV6-6	TRBD1	once	16	TRBJ1-2	CASSYSDADRNYGYTF	TGTGCCAGCAGTTACTCAGACGCGGACAGGAACTATGGCTACACCTTC
TRBV18	.	.	17	TRBJ2-2	CASSPPNRGSNTGELFF	TGTGCCAGCTCACCACCTAACCGCGGGTCGAACACCGGGGAGCTGTTTTTT
TRBV9	.	.	16	TRBJ2-2	CASSVESWGYTGELFF	TGTGCCAGCAGCGTAGAATCCTGGGGGTACACCGGGGAGCTGTTTTTT
TRBV7-2	TRBD1	.	15	TRBJ2-3	CASSWGQGAVDTQYF	TGTGCCAGCAGCTGGGGGCAGGGGGCCGTCGATACGCAGTATTTT
TRBV13	.	.	18	TRBJ2-4	CASSQDESSGLAKNIQYF	TGTGCCAGCAGCCAAGACGAATCATCCGGACTAGCCAAAAACATTCAGTACTTC
TRBV12-3/TRBV12-4	TRBD1	few	15	TRBJ2-3	CASSLVQGHTDTQYF	TGTGCCAGCAGTTTAGTACAGGGGCACACAGATACGCAGTATTTT
TRBV21-1	.	few	15	TRBJ1-2	CASSKALGQAYGYTF	TGTGCCAGCAGCAAAGCGCTGGGACAGGCCTATGGCTACACCTTC